The following is a T cell receptor beta chain sequence with its context. This specimen belongs to a study of blood T cell repertoires in COVID-19. Overall study: COVID-19 samples from acute and convalescent phases originated in the United States, Italy and Spain. Sources were T cells, B-cell-depleted T cells, or PBMCs; the material itself was cDNA or gDNA.

CDR3 size: 16 residues. Trimming took off 5 bases at V and 0 bases at J, with 13 bases between the two ends. CDR1 is LNHNV, CDR2 YYDKDF, per germline (reference sequence). Authors' data handling: Reference gene primer amplification gave estimated nucleated cell counts. Assay: immunoSEQ multiplex PCR; the TCRdb copy retains only in-frame clones and omits some. That table furnishes V, J and clone size, whereas the DNA furnished D and trimming. The sample lists fewer than 300,000 clones, around four fifths seen once, with 4.5% to 7% in the top ten. The receptor was derived from a man older than 75 with acute or convalescent COVID-19. V and J are TRBV15 and TRBJ1-4; D perhaps matches TRBD1 (5 bases). The sequencing sample was made of peripheral blood. Here the CDR3 reads CATSPQGTATNEKLFF. The CDR3 DNA is TGTGCCACCAGCCCCCAGGGAACAGCAACTAATGAAAAACTGTTTTTT.